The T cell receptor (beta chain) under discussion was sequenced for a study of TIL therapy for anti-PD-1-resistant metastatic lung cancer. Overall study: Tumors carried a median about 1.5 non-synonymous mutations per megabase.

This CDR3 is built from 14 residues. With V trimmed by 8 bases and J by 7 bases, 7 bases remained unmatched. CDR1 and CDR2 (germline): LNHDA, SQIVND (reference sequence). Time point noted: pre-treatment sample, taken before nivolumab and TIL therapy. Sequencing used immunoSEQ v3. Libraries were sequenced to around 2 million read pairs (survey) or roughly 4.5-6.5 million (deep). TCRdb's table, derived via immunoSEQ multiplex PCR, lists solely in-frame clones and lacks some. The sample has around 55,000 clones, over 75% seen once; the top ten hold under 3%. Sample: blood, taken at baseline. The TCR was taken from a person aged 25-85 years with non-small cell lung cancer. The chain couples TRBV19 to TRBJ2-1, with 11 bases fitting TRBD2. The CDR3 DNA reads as TGTGCCAGTGTTACTAGCGGGAGACAAAATGAGCAGTTCTTC. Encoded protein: CASVTSGRQNEQFF.